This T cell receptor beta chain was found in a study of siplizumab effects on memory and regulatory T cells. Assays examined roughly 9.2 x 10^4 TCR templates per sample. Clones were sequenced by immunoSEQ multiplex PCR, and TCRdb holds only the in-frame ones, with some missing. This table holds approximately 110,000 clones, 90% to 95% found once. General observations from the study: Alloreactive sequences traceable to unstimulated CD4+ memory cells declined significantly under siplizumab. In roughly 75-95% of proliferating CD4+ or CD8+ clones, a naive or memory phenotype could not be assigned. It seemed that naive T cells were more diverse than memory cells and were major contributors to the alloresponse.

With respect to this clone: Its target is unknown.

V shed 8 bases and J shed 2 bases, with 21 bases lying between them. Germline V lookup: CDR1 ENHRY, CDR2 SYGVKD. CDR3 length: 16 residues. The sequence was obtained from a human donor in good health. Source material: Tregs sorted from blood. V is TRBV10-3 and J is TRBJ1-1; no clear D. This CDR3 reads CAIASRREGPNTEAFF. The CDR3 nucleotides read TGTGCCATCGCCTCACGGAGGGAAGGCCCCAACACTGAAGCTTTCTTT.